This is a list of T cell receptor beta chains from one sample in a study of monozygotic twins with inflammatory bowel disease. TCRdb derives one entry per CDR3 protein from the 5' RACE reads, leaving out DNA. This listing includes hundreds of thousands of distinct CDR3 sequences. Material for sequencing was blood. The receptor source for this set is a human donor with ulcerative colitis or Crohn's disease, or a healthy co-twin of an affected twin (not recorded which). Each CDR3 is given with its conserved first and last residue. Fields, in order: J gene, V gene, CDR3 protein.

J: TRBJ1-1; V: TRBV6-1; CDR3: CASRQKEGMNTEAFF
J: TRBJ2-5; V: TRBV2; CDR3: CASGLAGEQTQYF
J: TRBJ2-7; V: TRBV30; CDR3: CAWRGAYEQYF
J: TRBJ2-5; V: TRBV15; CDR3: CATSREGGAMETQYF
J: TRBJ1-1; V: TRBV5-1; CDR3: CASSRGRDGSGNTEAFF
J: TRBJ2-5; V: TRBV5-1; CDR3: CASSLIGEKQETQYF
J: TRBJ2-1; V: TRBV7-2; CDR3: CASIKGTGGSYEQFF
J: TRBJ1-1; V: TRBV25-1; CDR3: CASCLTGSTEAFF
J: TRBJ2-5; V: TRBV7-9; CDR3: CASSSWDRQETQYF
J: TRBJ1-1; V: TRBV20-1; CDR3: CSARDRRGGTEAFF
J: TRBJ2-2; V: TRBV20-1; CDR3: CSASGNTGELFF
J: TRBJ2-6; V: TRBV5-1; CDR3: CASSPILSGANVLTF
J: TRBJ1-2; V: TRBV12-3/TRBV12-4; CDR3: CASSPRDRLPYGYTF
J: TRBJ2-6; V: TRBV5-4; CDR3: CASSFESGANVLTF
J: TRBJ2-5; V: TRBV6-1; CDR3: CASSRKAGGKKTQYF
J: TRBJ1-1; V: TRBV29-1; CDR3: CSGSGQGSPEAFF
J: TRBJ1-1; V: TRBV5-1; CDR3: CASSFFSEGDTEAFF
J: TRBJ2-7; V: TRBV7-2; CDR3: CASSWGTGSPTYEQYF
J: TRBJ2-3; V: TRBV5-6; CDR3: CASRMGGTYTDTQYF
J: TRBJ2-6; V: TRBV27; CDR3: CASSLRDIQYSGANVLTF
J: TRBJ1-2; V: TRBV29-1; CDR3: CSVLEGQYGYTF
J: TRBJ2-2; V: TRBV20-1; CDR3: CSAPRPGMIGGELFF
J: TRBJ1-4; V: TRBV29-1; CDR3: CSVSTGGLRNGEKLFF
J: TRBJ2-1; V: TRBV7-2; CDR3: CASSLAKGLAGGLYNEQFF
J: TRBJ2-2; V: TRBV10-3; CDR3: CAIGTRTGTGELFF
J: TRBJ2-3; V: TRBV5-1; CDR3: CASSLKAGTSGTDTQYF
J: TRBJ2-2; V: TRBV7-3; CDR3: CASSATGTVNTGELFF
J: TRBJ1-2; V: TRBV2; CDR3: CASSRETATNYGYTF
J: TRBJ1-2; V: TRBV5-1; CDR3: CASSPSGRGNYGYTF